This T cell receptor (beta chain) stems from a study of cytomegalovirus exposure and HLA in healthy donors. Study findings and constraints: Later, an analysis showed that TCR beta chains associated with HLA were more clonally expanded than others that were equally common.

The CDR3 has 14 residues. Trimming stripped 4 bases from V and 9 bases from J, with 19 bases between. Germline assignment: CDR1 SGHNT and CDR2 YYREEE (reference sequence). The PCR was carried out with 60 Vbeta primers and 13 Jbeta primers. Assay used: immunoSEQ multiplex PCR; TCRdb lists only in-frame clones, some missing. Of about 150,000 clones in the sample, 84% were seen once. This clone appeared once. Its specificity is not known. The chain uses TRBV5-4 and TRBJ1-1; D possibly corresponds to TRBD1 (6 bases). Sequenced material: PBMCs. The source is a girl aged 5-17 years in good health and CMV-seropositive. CDR3 sequence reads: CASSPPNRALKAFF. The CDR3 region has the DNA TGTGCCAGCAGCCCGCCTAACAGGGCGCTGAAAGCTTTCTTT.